This is a list of T cell receptor beta chains from one sample in a study of shared clonotypes between healthy human individuals. The table came from immunoSEQ multiplex PCR; TCRdb's copy has only in-frame clones and leaves some out. The profile shows 230,000 or so clones, approximately 70% of them singletons. Input material: memory CD4+ T cells sorted from blood. The source is a man aged 25 to 40 in good health. Each CDR3 is given with its conserved first and last residue. D genes are given only for firm matches. Clone size, where shown, is once, few, many, or a class for clones that have expanded.

V	J	size	D	CDR3
TRBV11-2	TRBJ1-2	.	.	CASSLFEGYGYTF
TRBV5-1	TRBJ2-4	once	.	CASSLGQGAIQYF
TRBV18	TRBJ1-2	.	TRBD1	CASALDRGDYGYTF
TRBV21-1	TRBJ2-7	once	.	CASSTPDRGTPLSGGFSYEQYF
TRBV7-2	TRBJ1-4	.	TRBD1	CASSTQTGGGEKLFF
TRBV9	TRBJ2-3	.	TRBD2	CASSVDPSGRAKDTQYF
TRBV7-9	TRBJ2-1	.	.	CASEALSSYNEQFF
TRBV7-2	TRBJ2-1	.	.	CASSLAIPTRFRDYNEQFF
TRBV5-1	TRBJ1-1	.	.	CASSLEFGGNTEAFF
TRBV7-7	TRBJ2-5	.	.	CASSLAHGEETQYF
TRBV29-1	TRBJ1-1	.	TRBD1	CSVEGTGILNTEAFF
TRBV29-1	TRBJ2-7	few	TRBD2	CSVGGGPTYEQYF
TRBV2	TRBJ2-2	.	TRBD2	CASKNSGRAEGGELFF
TRBV7-7	TRBJ2-2	.	.	CASGTGNTGELFF
TRBV27	TRBJ2-3	few	.	CASSLRSRGGTDTQYF
TRBV5-4	TRBJ2-3	few	TRBD2	CASSFHGGSTDTQYF
TRBV5-6	TRBJ2-3	.	TRBD1	CASSRQGQDTQYF
TRBV5-5	TRBJ2-5	.	TRBD2	CASSRERGTSGSQETQYF
TRBV6-4	TRBJ2-1	.	.	CASSATIGGNEQFF
TRBV27	TRBJ2-1	.	TRBD2	CASSFRTSGGSYNEQFF
TRBV5-4	TRBJ2-5	few	.	CASSLVGSAQETQYF
TRBV15	TRBJ1-2	.	TRBD1	CATTADRGYGYTF
TRBV19	TRBJ2-1	.	TRBD1	CASNDRGRVNEQFF
TRBV5-1	TRBJ2-3	few	.	CASSLDSGTDTQYF
TRBV28	TRBJ1-4	.	.	CASSRSLNEKLFF
TRBV4-1	TRBJ2-1	few	TRBD2	CASSQDVRLAGFYEQFF
TRBV1	TRBJ2-3	once	.	CTSSQDEQGHTDTQYF
TRBV28	TRBJ1-2	.	TRBD1	CASIRIGGSGYTF
TRBV5-4	TRBJ1-2	.	TRBD1	CASSLGGSGTGSFYGYTF
TRBV5-4	TRBJ1-3	.	.	CASSLGLNSGNTIYF
TRBV29-1	TRBJ1-2	.	TRBD1	CSVDRRGVYGYTF
TRBV30	TRBJ2-6	.	.	CAWSAPSGANVLTF
TRBV5-1	TRBJ2-5	.	.	CASSIWEPETQYF
TRBV7-8	TRBJ1-1	.	.	CASSVNRGRAFF
TRBV29-1	TRBJ1-1	.	.	CSVKLPGTPMNTEAFF
TRBV5-1	TRBJ2-6	.	.	CASRDSSGANVLTF
TRBV6-6	TRBJ2-7	.	.	CASSSVAYEQYF
TRBV10-3	TRBJ2-7	.	TRBD1	CAISESRTGISGYEQYF
TRBV4-1	TRBJ1-5	.	.	CASSQDRGAGLGNQPQHF
TRBV7-2	TRBJ2-7	.	TRBD1	CASSIRQGAIKNSYEQYF
TRBV11-2	TRBJ1-2	.	TRBD1	CASSSPGQGARFYGYTF
TRBV4-3	TRBJ2-1	.	.	CASSRGGSYNEQFF
TRBV7-3	TRBJ2-2	few	.	CASSVRADGELFF
TRBV4-2	TRBJ1-4	few	.	CASSQGEAEKLFF